The text below deals with one TCR beta chain. The clone's antigen remains unknown. Base qualities are not provided; no much larger clone lies one nucleotide away. The record originates from a study of shared T cell receptors in the human thymus (dated by TCRdb to about 2021). Looking at the study overall: The study examined how the human thymus generates shared, self-reactive T-cell receptor alpha chains.

V is shortened by 0 bases, J by 4 bases, and the region joining them spans 22 bases. From the cysteine through the phenylalanine, the CDR3 covers 18 amino acids. Just the 54-base CDR3 DNA is kept, in frame starting at base 1. CDR1 SGHRS and CDR2 YFSETQ were looked up in the germline V gene. The library came from the immunoSEQ multiplex PCR assay. TCRdb limited this immuneACCESS table to in-frame rearrangements with V and J called. A share of clones is missing; checked studies link under half to unresolved V genes, and the rest is unexplained. The sample data list hundreds of thousands of clones, and approximately 87% of these were observed just once. The ten largest clones add up to about 0.0094% of the sample. A further study also used this sample, focusing on human thymus T cells. The second study also describes: Immunologically healthy infants undergoing open corrective cardiac surgery for congenital heart defects in Finland were used as donors. The thymus tissue came from surgical resects taken out during corrective cardiac surgery. Both the thymic and the peripheral blood repertoires appeared to show biased V and J gene segment usage. The related research found that thymic TCR repertoires overlapped highly between unrelated individuals. The study characterized TCR alpha and beta repertoires from fewer than 10 infant thymus samples and a few related peripheral blood samples. Donor ages ranging from about 7 to 244 days were recorded, and six or seven male and two female infants were included in the cohort. Thymocytes were freed from the tissue by mechanical means and kept at -70 degrees C as pellets of 10-30 million cells. Genomic DNA was extracted from frozen cell pellets with a QIAsymphony instrument. The immunoSEQ multiplex PCR assay was used to amplify the TCRB and TCRAD loci from a standardized quantity of quality-controlled genomic DNA. Amplicons spanned the V(D)J region at a length sufficient to cover the CDR3 and identify V and J genes. Amplicon sequencing was performed on an Illumina platform through the commercial immunoSEQ service. Primer bias and sequencing errors were corrected as previously described, and TCRAD and TCRB definitions were based on the IMGT database. immunoSEQ Analyzer 3.0 and VDJTools were used for repertoire analysis, which covered basic statistics, V/J segment usage, diversity estimates, rarefaction and pairwise overlap. To estimate diversity, the Chao1, ChaoE, Efron-Thisted, Shannon and inverse Simpson indices were applied, and diversity was also estimated on datasets down-sampled to the smallest sample. For repertoire overlap, CDR3 nucleotide sequence, V gene and J gene had to match strictly, and clustering was done by Jaccard-based multidimensional scaling. Thymus samples yielded on average around 810,000 unique TCRB clonotypes, compared with about 80,000 from blood samples.

The chain uses TRBV5-1 and TRBJ1-1; TRBD1 is a possible D gene, resting on 5 matching bases. The specimen was thymocytes. The clonotype comes from a boy under two years old with a congenital heart defect. Donor details come from another sample of the same person, matched by shared clones. Read as DNA, the sequence is TGCGCCAGCAGCTTGGCCCAAACAGGCACACCTAGGGGCACTGAAGCTTTCTTT. Its translation is CASSLAQTGTPRGTEAFF.